This passage covers 28 T cell receptor beta chains from one sample sequenced in a study of T cells in Graves' hyperthyroidism and ophthalmopathy (dated by TCRdb to the late 2010s). Libraries came from multiplex PCR. Data came from an Illumina HiSeq 2000. Amplification of TCR beta CDR3 regions was carried out from RNA transcripts. The TCR CDR3 was subjected to a first round of RT-PCR using the HTBI primer set and the Qiagen OneStep RT-PCR kit. In-frame beta chains were kept once TCRdb had trimmed the public reads at Q25 with fastp and called clones with MiXCR. Rows with one shared CDR3 protein collapse into an entry with the most common genes and DNA. In this sample the table shows hundreds of thousands of distinct CDR3 sequences, approximately 13% of which occur a single time. Together, the top ten hold roughly 9.2% of the sample. Source material: blood. The receptors stem from a woman aged 18-35 years with Graves' hyperthyroidism.

This clonotype has ten or more counts. The rearrangement uses TRBV28 and TRBJ1-1; D remains ambiguous. Germline CDR1 MDHEN, CDR2 SYDVKM. V was cut by 1 base and J by 10 bases, with 13 bases left in between. The CDR3 length is 13 residues. CDR3 residues: CASSLSGLGAAFF. The CDR3 nucleotides are TGTGCCAGCAGTTTATCGGGCCTCGGTGCAGCTTTCTTT.

This chain uses TRBV6-1 with TRBJ2-5, with a tentative D call TRBD2 (5 bases). The CDR3 extends over 13 amino acids. The V gene lost 8 bases and the J gene lost 7 bases, with 17 bases spanning the gap. Germline loops: CDR1 MNHNS, CDR2 SASEGT. CDR3 residues: CASGVGVLATQYF. CDR3 nucleotides: TGTGCCAGCGGGGTGGGAGTACTCGCGACCCAGTACTTC.

J is TRBJ1-2 and V is TRBV4-2; D gene uncertain. Germline V lookup: CDR1 LGHNA, CDR2 YNFKEQ. The CDR3 runs 15 residues. With 4 bases removed from V and 1 base from J, the gap between germline ends came to 13 bases. The chain's CDR3 is CASSPPRGFNYGYTF. CDR3 nucleotides: TGTGCCAGCAGCCCTCCTCGGGGATTTAACTATGGCTACACCTTC.

The chain carries TRBV10-3 and TRBJ1-5; 8 bases align to TRBD1. CDR3 length: 17 amino acids. V was clipped by 0 bases and J by 7 bases; unmatched bases: 11. Germline loops: CDR1 ENHRY, CDR2 SYGVKD. The CDR3 region has the DNA TGTGCCATCAGTGAGTCGGGAGGGCAGGGGGCTTGGCAGCCCCAGCATTTT. It encodes CAISESGGQGAWQPQHF.

This clonotype was counted a few times. V gene TRBV19 combines with J gene TRBJ2-1; D remains unclear. CDR1 is LNHDA and CDR2 is SQIVND in the germline V gene (reference sequence). The CDR3 has 11 residues. Between the trimmed V and J ends, which lost 6 bases and 9 bases, there was a span of 9 bases. The chain's CDR3 is CASRESGEQFF. The CDR3, as DNA: TGTGCCAGTAGGGAATCGGGTGAGCAGTTCTTC.

The rearrangement uses TRBV9 and TRBJ2-2; 8 positions match TRBD2. Germline CDR1 reads SGDLS; CDR2 reads YYNGEE. The CDR3 covers 16 residues. The V segment lost 0 bases and the J segment 6 bases; nucleotides outside the gene matches: 7. This chain's CDR3 is CASSVGGTSKAGELFF. The CDR3 bases are TGTGCCAGCAGCGTAGGGGGGACTAGTAAGGCCGGGGAGCTGTTTTTT. Complete variable domain (other parts from reference TRBV9 and TRBJ2-2): DSGVTQTPKHLITATGQRVTLRCSPRSGDLSVYWYQQSLDQGLQFLIQYYNGEERAKGNILERFSAQQFPDLHSELNLSSLELGDSALYFCASSVGGTSKAGELFFGEGSRLTVL.

This clonotype was observed at least ten times. The genes are TRBV7-9 and TRBJ2-3; 7 bases map to TRBD1. Germline values: CDR1 SEHNR, CDR2 FQNEAQ (reference sequence). The V and J ends lost 7 bases and 6 bases, in that order; junction bases with no gene match: 13. This CDR3 has 15 amino acids. This chain's CDR3 is CASNFNRGISDTQYF. In DNA, the CDR3 is TGTGCCAGCAACTTTAACAGGGGCATTTCGGATACGCAGTATTTT.

In its sample, this clonotype was seen a few times. The genes are TRBV27 and TRBJ1-1, with D maybe TRBD1 (5 bases). There are 12 residues in the CDR3. The germline gives CDR1 MNHEY, CDR2 SMNVEV (reference sequence). V gave up 6 bases and J gave up 6 bases, with 11 bases separating them. CDR3 bases: TGTGCCAGCAGCCCGCAAGGGGCTGAAGCTTTCTTT. Translated, it gives CASSPQGAEAFF.

This clonotype has more than one count but fewer than ten. The V and J genes are TRBV25-1 and TRBJ2-1; 7 bases are shared with TRBD2. V lost 5 bases and J lost 2; bases outside the gene matches: 9. This CDR3 region has 16 residues. Germline-derived CDR1 and CDR2 are MGHDK and SYGVNS. Written as DNA, the CDR3 is TGTGCCAGCAGTTATACCGGGACTACTACCTACAATGAGCAGTTCTTC. Translated: CASSYTGTTTYNEQFF.

This clonotype was seen at least ten times. In nucleotides, the CDR3 is TGCGCCAGCAGCCCCGAGGACTCCTGGCGGGTAGAGACCCAGTACTTC. Amino acid sequence: CASSPEDSWRVETQYF. The chain couples TRBV4-3 to TRBJ2-5, with D possibly TRBD2 on 5 matching bases. Between the trimmed V and J ends, which lost 4 bases and 4 bases, there was a span of 19 bases. The CDR3 spans 16 residues. From germline, CDR1 is LGHNA and CDR2 YSLEER.

The rearrangement uses TRBV20-1 and TRBJ2-2; unclear D gene. Trimming left V 1 base short and J 0 bases short, with 9 bases between. The CDR3 spans 15 residues. Germline V lookup: CDR1 DFQATT, CDR2 SNEGSKA (reference sequence). As DNA, the CDR3 is TGCAGTGCTAGAGCAGGAGCCACGAACACCGGGGAGCTGTTTTTT. It translates to CSARAGATNTGELFF.

Remarks on this clonotype: A much larger clone lies one base from this, so it may be a read error. The chain employs TRBV20-1 and TRBJ2-1; 7 nucleotides align to TRBD2. The V gene's germline CDR1 is DFQATT and CDR2 SNEGSKA (reference sequence). The CDR3 loop spans 15 amino acids. V gave up 5 bases and J gave up 7 bases; unmatched junction bases: 14. The CDR3 loop is CSAGSGPAGPNEQFF. CDR3 nucleotides: TGCAGTGCTGGCTCGGGACCAGCGGGACCTAATGAGCAGTTCTTC.

In its sample, this clonotype was seen many times. The chain recombines TRBV18 with TRBJ2-3; 10 bases map to TRBD2. The germline gives CDR1 KGHSH, CDR2 LQKENI. The CDR3 has 16 residues. V was pared by 6 bases and J by 3 bases, with 9 bases of the junction left unmatched. CDR3 in amino acids: CASSGGTSGTTDTQYF. The CDR3 region has the DNA TGTGCCAGCTCCGGTGGTACTAGCGGGACGACAGATACGCAGTATTTT.

In this sample, this clonotype turned up many times. J is TRBJ1-2 and V is TRBV18; 10 bases align to TRBD1. Germline trimming cut 3 bases from V and 9 bases from J; bases unmatched to any gene: 10. Germline V CDR1 and CDR2: KGHSH, LQKENI. This CDR3 region has 15 residues. The CDR3 loop is CASSPPGGTGESYTF. The CDR3 bases are TGTGCCAGCTCACCCCCTGGCGGGACAGGGGAGAGCTACACCTTC.

V and J are TRBV19 and TRBJ2-1; D is uncertain. The CDR3 totals 11 residues. Trimming stripped 3 bases from V and 10 bases from J, with 7 bases between. Germline loops: CDR1 LNHDA, CDR2 SQIVND (reference sequence). The CDR3 here is CASSILSEQFF. CDR3 coding DNA: TGTGCCAGTAGTATTTTGAGCGAGCAGTTCTTC.

The CDR3 region has the DNA TGCGCCAGCAGCCAAATCGGAGATTCCAGAAGCTCCTACAATGAGCAGTTCTTC. Amino acids: CASSQIGDSRSSYNEQFF. The rearrangement uses TRBV4-3 and TRBJ2-1; D gene uncertain. Germline assignment: CDR1 LGHNA and CDR2 YSLEER. Trimming left V 2 bases short and J 0 bases short, with 17 bases between. The CDR3 length is 18 residues.

This chain uses TRBV7-6 with TRBJ2-3, with D perhaps being TRBD1 or TRBD2 (6 bases each). From germline, CDR1 is SGHVS and CDR2 FNYEAQ. Trimming left V 1 base short and J 2 bases short, with 13 bases between. The CDR3 consists of 16 residues. The CDR3 loop is CASSLVGGSYTDTQYF. CDR3 nucleotide sequence: TGTGCCAGCAGCTTAGTAGGGGGGTCCTACACAGATACGCAGTATTTT.

This clonotype was seen ten or more times. This sequence joins TRBV20-1 and TRBJ1-3; maybe TRBD1 (5 bases). CDR3 length equals 13 residues. Germline-derived CDR1 and CDR2 are DFQATT and SNEGSKA (reference sequence). Trimming pared 5 bases from V and 4 bases from J, leaving 12 bases between. Written as DNA, the CDR3 is TGCAGTGCTCGGACACGGAAAGGAAACACCATATATTTT. This sequence encodes CSARTRKGNTIYF.

This clonotype was recorded at least ten times. The chain joins TRBV20-1 to TRBJ2-5; 8 bases are shared with TRBD2. Germline values: CDR1 DFQATT, CDR2 SNEGSKA (reference sequence). The CDR3 is 12 residues long. Trimming took 5 bases from V and 5 from J; bases not matched to a gene: 4. The CDR3 DNA follows: TGCAGTGCTTGGACGGGAGGGGAGACCCAGTACTTC. It is translated as CSAWTGGETQYF.

The gene calls are TRBV15 and TRBJ1-2; maybe TRBD1 (5 bases). The CDR3 runs to 16 residues. Germline lookup yields CDR1 LNHNV and CDR2 YYDKDF (reference sequence). V lost 4 bases and J lost 6, with 21 bases in between. The DNA for the CDR3 is TGTGCCACCAGCATCCCAGGGTCTCGACGGCGCGATGGCTACACCTTC. It translates to CATSIPGSRRRDGYTF.

The V gene is TRBV5-5, the J gene TRBJ2-5; D unclear. The CDR3 is 13 residues long. Trimming removed 0 bases from V and 4 bases from J, with 7 bases in between. Germline lookup yields CDR1 SGHKS and CDR2 YYEKEE (reference sequence). Here the CDR3 DNA reads TGTGCCAGCAGCTTGGTTATCGGAGAGACCCAGTACTTC. The encoded protein is CASSLVIGETQYF. Combining the CDR3 with reference TRBV5-5 and TRBJ2-5 gives the whole variable domain DAGVTQSPTHLIKTRGQQVTLRCSPISGHKSVSWYQQVLGQGPQFIFQYYEKEERGRGNFPDRFSARQFPNYSSELNVNALLLGDSALYLCASSLVIGETQYFGPGTRLLVL.

This clonotype was seen at least ten times. The J gene is TRBJ1-5, the V gene TRBV7-2, with D unclear. In germline, CDR1 is SGHTA, CDR2 FQGNSA. The CDR3 is made up of 13 amino acids. With 6 bases removed from V and 2 bases from J, the gap between germline ends came to 8 bases. CDR3 DNA: TGTGCCAGCAGTGACAACCGCAATCAGCCCCAGCATTTT. Protein product: CASSDNRNQPQHF.

The chain recombines TRBV12-3 or TRBV12-4 with TRBJ2-2; TRBD1 matches at 7 bases. The CDR3 totals 14 residues. The trim removed 8 bases at V and 1 base at J, leaving 4 bases unmatched. Written as DNA, the CDR3 is TGTGCCAGCTTGACAGGGTGGAACACCGGGGAGCTGTTTTTT. It yields the protein CASLTGWNTGELFF.

In its sample, this clonotype was seen many times. The rearrangement uses TRBV7-3 and TRBJ1-1; a possible D gene is TRBD1 (6 bases). V was pared by 3 bases and J by 6 bases, with 11 bases between. The CDR3 has 13 amino acids. CDR1 and CDR2 from the germline V gene are SGHTA and FQGTGA. This CDR3 reads CASSFSGAAEAFF. The CDR3 nucleotides read TGTGCCAGCAGCTTTTCGGGGGCCGCTGAAGCTTTCTTT.

This clonotype has at least ten counts. The chain is built from TRBV28 and TRBJ1-5; 7 positions match TRBD1. Germline V gene lookup returns CDR1 MDHEN and CDR2 SYDVKM. CDR3 length equals 16 residues. The J segment lost 3 bases and the V segment lost 5 bases, leaving 10 bases of the junction unmatched. CDR3 sequence (DNA): TGTGCCAGCAGTAGAACAGGGGTTTTTACCAATCAGCCCCAGCATTTT. Protein: CASSRTGVFTNQPQHF.

Remarks on this clonotype: The conserved final phenylalanine or tryptophan is absent from the CDR3, which likely points to a read error. This chain joins TRBV27 and TRBJ2-7; D tentatively fits TRBD1 or TRBD2 (5 bases each). The CDR3 has 14 residues. Per germline, CDR1 MNHEY and CDR2 SMNVEV (reference sequence). Trimming stripped 5 bases from V and 0 bases from J, with 11 bases between. The CDR3 sequence: CASSHRGPSYEQYL. Here the CDR3 DNA reads TGTGCCAGCAGTCACCGGGGCCCCTCCTACGAGCAGTACCTC.

The chain joins TRBV9 to TRBJ2-7, with D possibly matching TRBD2 (5 bases). CDR3 size: 16 residues. CDR1 is SGDLS and CDR2 is YYNGEE in the germline V gene. The V end lost 0 bases, the J end lost 2 bases, and 15 bases lay between the germline ends. The CDR3 DNA reads TGTGCCAGCAGCGTAGCTAAAGGCGCTAGCACCTACGAGCAGTACTTC. This gives the protein CASSVAKGASTYEQYF.

Worth noting for this clonotype: A much larger clone differs from this one at a single base, so this may be a read error. The V and J genes are TRBV2 and TRBJ1-2; possible D gene TRBD1, 6 bases. The CDR3 consists of 13 residues. Trimming took off 11 bases at V and 8 bases at J, with 21 bases between the two ends. In germline, CDR1 is SNHLY, CDR2 FYNNEI. DNA of the CDR3: TGTGCCGGCTCTGGGGGGGGGCGTCAGGGCTACACCTTC. It yields the protein CAGSGGGRQGYTF.